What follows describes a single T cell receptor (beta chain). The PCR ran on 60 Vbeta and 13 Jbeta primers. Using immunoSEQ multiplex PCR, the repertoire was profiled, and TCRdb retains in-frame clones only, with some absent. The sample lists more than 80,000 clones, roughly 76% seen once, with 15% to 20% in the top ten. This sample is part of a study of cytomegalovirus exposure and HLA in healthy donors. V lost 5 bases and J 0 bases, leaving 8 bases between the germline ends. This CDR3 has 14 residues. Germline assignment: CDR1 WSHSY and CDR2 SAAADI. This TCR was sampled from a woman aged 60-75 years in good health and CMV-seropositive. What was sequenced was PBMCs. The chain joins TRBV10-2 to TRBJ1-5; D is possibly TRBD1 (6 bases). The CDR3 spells CASSRTDSNQPQHF. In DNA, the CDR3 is TGCGCCAGCAGTAGGACAGATAGCAATCAGCCCCAGCATTTT.